These 23 T cell receptor beta chains came from one sample sequenced in a study of cytomegalovirus exposure and HLA in healthy donors. Libraries were prepared by immunoSEQ multiplex PCR; TCRdb keeps only in-frame clonotypes and omits some of them. The sample consists of over 250,000 clones, around 86% of them appearing once. The material sequenced was PBMCs. The receptors here all came from a young woman in good health and CMV-seronegative.

The J gene is TRBJ1-1, the V gene TRBV5-6; D uncertain. The CDR3 has 13 residues. V was pared by 0 bases and J by 3 bases, with 6 bases between. Germline V CDR1 and CDR2: SGHDT, YYEEEE. CDR3: CASSLGEYTEAFF. CDR3 in DNA: TGTGCCAGCAGCTTGGGCGAGTACACTGAAGCTTTCTTT.

Only a few counts were recorded for this clone. This chain joins TRBV2 and TRBJ2-4, with 7 positions matching TRBD1. Germline V gene lookup returns CDR1 SNHLY and CDR2 FYNNEI. The V segment lost 1 base and the J segment 1 base; nucleotides outside the gene matches: 4. The CDR3 is made up of 16 amino acids. The CDR3 DNA follows: TGTGCCAGCAGTGAAGACAGGGGCGGTGCCAAAAACATTCAGTACTTC. This translates into CASSEDRGGAKNIQYF.

The CDR3 loop is CASSKRDRCNQPQHF. The CDR3 nucleotides are TGTGCCAGCAGCAAAAGAGACAGGTGCAATCAGCCCCAGCATTTT. The chain employs TRBV21-1 and TRBJ1-5; the DNA was not used to check the table's D call, TRBD1. TRBV21-1 constitutes a pseudogene. The CDR3 contains 15 residues.

This chain links TRBV9 with TRBJ1-2; D is undetermined. Trimming took 0 bases from V and 4 from J, leaving 13 bases between them. CDR3 length equals 15 residues. CDR1 SGDLS and CDR2 YYNGEE come from the germline V gene. The CDR3 DNA reads as TGTGCCAGCAGCGTAGATTGGGCGTCGAGCTATGGCTACACCTTC. Translating gives CASSVDWASSYGYTF.

V is TRBV9 and J is TRBJ1-2, with 7 bases identical to TRBD1. Germline lookup yields CDR1 SGDLS and CDR2 YYNGEE. Trimming cost V 0 bases and J 8 bases; bases outside gene matches: 16. The CDR3 totals 17 residues. The CDR3 DNA is TGTGCCAGCAGCGTAGACCCAAAACTACAGGGGAGTAAGGGCTACACCTTC. It specifies CASSVDPKLQGSKGYTF.

The V call is TRBV28, the J call TRBJ2-7; 7 bases match TRBD2. The CDR3 loop spans 15 amino acids. Trimming took 6 bases from V and 2 from J; bases not matched to a gene: 10. The germline V gene has CDR1 MDHEN and CDR2 SYDVKM. The DNA of the CDR3 is TGTGCCAGCAGCTTGGCTGGGAGGGAGGCCTACGAGCAGTACTTC. Translated: CASSLAGREAYEQYF.

The count of this clone is one. V usage is TRBV7-2 and J usage is TRBJ2-4; perhaps TRBD2 as D (5 bases). Trimming cost V 4 bases and J 0 bases, with 16 bases left between them. CDR1 and CDR2 (germline): SGHTA, FQGNSA. This CDR3 is 17 amino acids long. In nucleotides, the CDR3 is TGTGCCAGCAGCTATAGTGGGCCCGGGGTAGCCAAAAACATTCAGTACTTC. Translating gives CASSYSGPGVAKNIQYF.

The CDR3 sequence is CASSLAPEEEYF. The CDR3, as DNA: TGCGCCAGCAGCTTGGCCCCGGAGGAGGAGTATTTT. The chain is built from TRBV5-1 and TRBJ2-3; D is perhaps TRBD2 (5 bases). Germline V CDR1 and CDR2: SGHRS, YFSETQ. CDR3 length: 12 residues. With 0 bases removed from V and 13 bases from J, the gap between germline ends came to 12 bases.

The V gene is TRBV29-1, the J gene TRBJ1-1, with TRBD1 as a possible D gene (5 bases). V dropped 7 bases and J dropped 10 bases, with 19 bases sitting between them. The CDR3 runs 12 residues. Germline CDR1 reads SQVTM; CDR2 reads ANQGSEA. The CDR3 DNA follows: TGCAGCGCCCGACGGGGGGGGACTTTAGCTTTCTTT. This encodes CSARRGGTLAFF. The whole variable domain, remainder taken from reference TRBV29-1 and TRBJ1-1, is SAVISQKPSRDICQRGTSLTIQCQVDSQVTMMFWYRQQPGQSLTLIATANQGSEATYESGFVIDKFPISRPNLTFSTLTVSNMSPEDSSIYLCSARRGGTLAFFGQGTRLTVV.

This chain connects TRBV6-5 to TRBJ1-2; TRBD1 aligns across 10 bases. The CDR3 contains 13 residues. V lost 5 bases to trimming and J lost 8 bases; unmatched junction nucleotides: 5. The V gene's germline CDR1 is MNHEY and CDR2 SVGAGI. The CDR3 DNA reads TGTGCCAGCAGTCGGGACAGGGGAAGCGGCTACACCTTC. This translates into CASSRDRGSGYTF.

This clone was picked up one time. The chain employs TRBV9 and TRBJ2-7; 9 positions agree with TRBD1. Unmatched junction bases numbered 8, after V lost 4 bases and J lost 6 bases. Germline assignment: CDR1 SGDLS and CDR2 YYNGEE. The CDR3 sequence is 14 residues long. The DNA of the CDR3 is TGTGCCAGCAGCATCGGGACAGGGTTGCGCGAGCAGTACTTC. Protein product: CASSIGTGLREQYF.

The rearrangement uses TRBV5-6 and TRBJ2-5; the match to TRBD1 covers 9 bases. J gave up 5 bases and V 2 bases, and 7 bases lay outside the gene matches. Germline CDR1 and CDR2: SGHDT and YYEEEE. CDR3 length: 15 amino acids. This CDR3 is CASSLRTGAWETQYF. The CDR3 bases are TGTGCCAGCAGCTTAAGGACAGGGGCGTGGGAGACCCAGTACTTC.

The gene calls are TRBV29-1 and TRBJ2-3, with D possibly being TRBD2 (5 bases). Germline CDR1 and CDR2: SQVTM and ANQGSEA. CDR3 length equals 13 residues. Trimming took 5 bases from V and 4 from J, leaving 13 bases between them. The CDR3 loop is CSVFGIGADTQYF. The CDR3 region has the DNA TGCAGCGTTTTCGGGATAGGCGCAGATACGCAGTATTTT.

This chain uses TRBV27 with TRBJ2-7, with 9 bases matching TRBD2. The V gene end was trimmed by 6 bases and the J gene end by 7 bases; junction bases not matched to a gene: 10. Germline assignment: CDR1 MNHEY and CDR2 SMNVEV (reference sequence). The CDR3 covers 14 residues. The CDR3 loop is CASSYLAGAGEQYF. The CDR3 nucleotides are TGTGCCAGCAGCTATTTAGCGGGAGCAGGGGAGCAGTACTTC.

V is TRBV5-1 and J is TRBJ2-6; a weak D match, TRBD2 (5 bases). Per the germline V gene, CDR1 is SGHRS and CDR2 is YFSETQ. The V end lost 7 bases, the J end lost 2 bases, and 10 bases lay between the germline ends. The CDR3 is made up of 14 amino acids. CDR3 DNA sequence: TGCGCCAGCCTCCCCGGGGCTGGGGCCAACGTCCTGACTTTC. Residues: CASLPGAGANVLTF. The whole variable domain, filled in from reference TRBV5-1 and TRBJ2-6, reads KAGVTQTPRYLIKTRGQQVTLSCSPISGHRSVSWYQQTPGQGLQFLFEYFSETQRNKGNFPGRFSGRQFSNSRSEMNVSTLELGDSALYLCASLPGAGANVLTFGAGSRLTVL.

The rearrangement uses TRBV7-2 and TRBJ2-3; 14 bases agree with TRBD2. The J segment lost 1 base and the V segment lost 6 bases, leaving 6 bases of the junction unmatched. Germline V gene lookup returns CDR1 SGHTA and CDR2 FQGNSA. The CDR3 spans 17 residues. The CDR3 loop reads CASSQRLAGGRTDTQYF. The DNA of the CDR3 is TGTGCCAGCAGTCAACGACTAGCGGGGGGGCGCACAGATACGCAGTATTTT.

The chain couples TRBV7-2 to TRBJ1-1; 9 nucleotides align to TRBD1. V was clipped by 1 base and J by 5 bases; unmatched bases: 11. This CDR3 is built from 17 residues. From germline, CDR1 is SGHTA and CDR2 FQGNSA. CDR3 sequence reads: CASSLGAVGTGRTEAFF. CDR3 nucleotides: TGTGCCAGCAGCTTAGGGGCGGTTGGGACAGGGAGAACTGAAGCTTTCTTT.

This chain joins TRBV30 and TRBJ1-2; possible D gene TRBD1, 5 bases. Trimming left V 1 base short and J 5 bases short, with 11 bases between. Germline CDR1 is GTSNPN and CDR2 is SVGIG (reference sequence). This CDR3 comprises 13 residues. CDR3 coding DNA: TGTGCCTGGAGTGCAGGGCAAGAATATGGCTACACCTTC. It yields the protein CAWSAGQEYGYTF.

V is TRBV6-1 and J is TRBJ1-1; no clear D gene. This CDR3 is 13 amino acids long. Germline V gene lookup returns CDR1 MNHNS and CDR2 SASEGT. V was trimmed by 5 bases and J by 1 base, leaving 8 bases between them. The CDR3 reads CASSSDPNTEAFF. The CDR3 nucleotides are TGTGCCAGCAGTTCAGATCCGAACACTGAAGCTTTCTTT.

The V call is TRBV27, the J call TRBJ2-2; D is unclear. Trimming cost V 2 bases and J 4 bases, with 11 bases left between them. Looked up from germline, CDR1 is MNHEY and CDR2 is SMNVEV (reference sequence). The length of the CDR3 is 15 residues. CDR3 coding DNA: TGTGCCAGCAGTTTAGGAGATTATGGCACCGGGGAGCTGTTTTTT. Translation gives CASSLGDYGTGELFF.

J is TRBJ1-2 and V is TRBV29-1; 9 bases match TRBD1. With 1 base clipped from V and 2 bases from J, the junction kept 5 bases outside the gene matches. There are 15 residues in the CDR3. Germline-derived CDR1 and CDR2 are SQVTM and ANQGSEA. CDR3 loop: CSVEVGQGSNYGYTF. CDR3 in DNA: TGCAGCGTTGAAGTGGGACAGGGAAGCAACTATGGCTACACCTTC.

V and J are TRBV7-2 and TRBJ2-1; D not certain. Trimming took 1 base from V and 10 from J, leaving 8 bases between them. This CDR3 contains 12 residues. Germline V gives CDR1 SGHTA, CDR2 FQGNSA. In DNA, the CDR3 is TGTGCCAGCAGCTTAGGGGCCAGCGAGCAGTTCTTC. Amino acids: CASSLGASEQFF. The whole variable domain, filled in from reference TRBV7-2 and TRBJ2-1, reads GAGVSQSPSNKVTEKGKDVELRCDPISGHTALYWYRQSLGQGLEFLIYFQGNSAPDKSGLPSDRFSAERTGGSVSTLTIQRTQQEDSAVYLCASSLGASEQFFGPGTRLTVL.

This clone was observed a handful of times. The chain combines TRBV2 with TRBJ1-2; perhaps TRBD1 as D (5 bases). V dropped 1 base and J dropped 4 bases, with 7 bases sitting between them. Germline V gene sequence: CDR1 SNHLY, CDR2 FYNNEI. The CDR3 consists of 13 residues. The CDR3 DNA sequence: TGTGCCAGCAGTGAAGGACAGCTCTATGGCTACACCTTC. Its translation: CASSEGQLYGYTF.